This T cell receptor beta chain stems from a study of blood T cell repertoires in COVID-19 (dated by TCRdb to 2020 to 2021). The study in broad terms: The collaborator samples originated in the United States, Italy and Spain and spanned the acute and convalescent phases of COVID-19. The material from the prospective study consisted of cDNA or gDNA derived from T cells, B-cell-depleted T cells, or PBMCs. Samples came from the ongoing ImmuneRACE study (first 160 participants) plus 1,254 subjects from 6 global collaborators. Where available, HLA class I and class II types were taken from metadata supplied by the sample provider and were not determined by assay-based typing. A freely available public database, intended as a resource for researchers studying the immune response to SARS-CoV-2, is where the repertoires were released. The dataset comprised deeply sampled blood TCRbeta repertoires from subjects exposed to, actively infected with, or recovered from COVID-19. A de-identified subject ID, COVID-19 status, age in years and sex were almost always included in the sample metadata. Here is what the overall study found, with its caveats: The amount of clinical and demographic metadata varied by source and participant and was provided uncurated.

Comment on this clone: What antigen it recognizes has not been identified. The input lacks base qualities; no much larger clone sits a single base away.

The collaborating institutions used their own protocols to collect whole blood in K2EDTA tubes. For TCRbeta analysis, collaborators shipped samples as frozen whole blood, isolated PBMCs, or DNA extracted from either of those sample types. The immunoSEQ Assay, a bias-controlled multiplex PCR, was used to amplify TCRbeta CDR3 regions from genomic DNA. The original methods were these. The number of nucleated cells in each sample was estimated from the amplification of reference gene primers within the assay. Sequence reads were collapsed and filtered to measure the absolute abundance of every unique TCRbeta CDR3 rearrangement. For each sample, productive Simpson clonality was calculated as the square root of Simpson's diversity index across productive rearrangements. TCRdb mirrors the immuneACCESS table, restricted to in-frame sequences. Some clones are absent from its copies; in checked studies, under half trace to an unresolved V gene, and the reason for the others is unknown. V, J and clone size derive from that table, while D and trimming were established from the DNA sequence. Recorded for this sample are about 64,000 clones; 65% to 90% of them occurred a single time. The top ten hold approximately 5.6% of the sample.

The CDR3 has 13 amino acids, counting the end cysteine and phenylalanine. Kept here is only the CDR3 DNA, which spans 39 bases and is read in frame from base 1. The germline V gene encodes CDR1 SNHLY and CDR2 FYNNEI. At the junction V is shortened by 7 bases and J by 6 bases, with 13 bases in between. Sequenced material: peripheral blood. Recombination connected TRBV2 to TRBJ1-5, with a weak D call of TRBD1 (5 bases match). The sequence derives from an older woman with acute or convalescent COVID-19. The nucleotide sequence reads TGTGCCAGCACCTTCTTTAGGGGTCAGCCCCAGCATTTT. This translates into CASTFFRGQPQHF.